This T cell receptor (beta chain) was obtained from a study of blood T cell repertoires in COVID-19. Assay: immunoSEQ multiplex PCR; the TCRdb copy retains only in-frame clones and omits some. The sample consists of fewer than 300,000 clones, about 87% of them appearing once. This clone showed up just once. This CDR3 has 14 residues. Germline CDR1 reads SGHKS; CDR2 reads YYEKEE (reference sequence). V was pared by 1 base and J by 3 bases, with 10 bases between. The material sequenced was PBMCs or T cells enriched from blood (not recorded which). The chain is built from TRBV5-5 and TRBJ1-2; no firm D call. This TCR came from a woman aged 40 to 50 with acute COVID-19. CDR3 sequence: CASSLISEDYGYTF. CDR3 coding DNA: TGTGCCAGCAGCTTGATATCGGAGGACTATGGCTACACCTTC.